The 5 T cell receptor beta chains given below trace back to one sample, sequenced in a study of blood T cell repertoires in COVID-19. Here immunoSEQ multiplex PCR was the method, and the copy in TCRdb shows in-frame clones only, minus some. This sample has about 65,000 clones, with approximately 75% found just once. Source material: peripheral blood. The receptors shown here come from a man of 80 years or more with acute or convalescent COVID-19.

J is TRBJ2-1 and V is TRBV4-1, with 11 bases aligning to TRBD2. The CDR3 covers 17 residues. Germline CDR1 and CDR2: MGHRA and YSYEKL. Trimming cost V 1 base and J 9 bases; bases outside gene matches: 11. The CDR3 is CASSQGPLAGGRGEQFF. The CDR3, as DNA: TGCGCCAGCAGCCAAGGACCCCTAGCGGGGGGCCGAGGTGAGCAGTTCTTC.

The DNA for the CDR3 is TGTGCCAGTAGTATAAGGACAGCGAATGAAAAACTGTTTTTT. This encodes CASSIRTANEKLFF. The V call is TRBV19, the J call TRBJ1-4, with TRBD1 as a possible D gene (6 bases). CDR3 length equals 14 residues. Per the germline V gene, CDR1 is LNHDA and CDR2 is SQIVND (reference sequence). V shed 2 bases and J shed 5 bases, with 9 bases lying between them.

This chain links TRBV6-5 with TRBJ1-1, with D perhaps matching TRBD1 (5 bases). This CDR3 region has 12 residues. V lost 5 bases and J 3 bases, leaving 7 bases between the germline ends. Germline V lookup: CDR1 MNHEY, CDR2 SVGAGI. Written as DNA, the CDR3 is TGTGCCAGCAGTCAGGGTGACACTGAAGCTTTCTTT. Amino acid sequence: CASSQGDTEAFF.

The table lists this clone with a count of one. The CDR3 DNA reads as TGTGCCAGCAGTTTATGGGGCCGAAGGGGGCCTAACGATTATCAGCCCCAGCATTTT. This gives the protein CASSLWGRRGPNDYQPQHF. The chain couples TRBV27 to TRBJ1-5, with TRBD1 identical over 7 bases. Trimming at V came to 1 base and at J to 5 bases, leaving 17 bases not matched to a gene. In germline, CDR1 is MNHEY, CDR2 SMNVEV (reference sequence). The CDR3 spans 19 residues.

This clone was seen only a few times. CDR3 residues: CASSLQPGGTETQYF. CDR3 nucleotides: TGTGCCAGCAGCCTCCAACCGGGGGGGACGGAGACCCAGTACTTC. The chain recombines TRBV7-3 with TRBJ2-5; TRBD2 aligns across 8 bases. The CDR3 runs 15 residues. The V gene's germline CDR1 is SGHTA and CDR2 FQGTGA. The trim removed 5 bases at V and 5 bases at J, leaving 10 bases unmatched.